This T cell receptor beta chain originates from a study of control samples from healthy donors and cancer patients. Data came from immunoSEQ multiplex PCR; TCRdb stores just in-frame clones and leaves some out. The repertoire has 200,000 or so clones, roughly nine tenths of them found once; the top ten carry approximately 1.8%. The CDR3 is 14 residues long. Germline-derived CDR1 and CDR2 are GTSNPN and SVGIG (reference sequence). The V and J ends lost 1 base and 5 bases respectively, with 15 bases between them. The origin of this receptor is a young man in good health. This chain joins TRBV30 and TRBJ2-7, with a possible D match to TRBD2 (5 bases). The sample comprised blood. CDR3 region: CAWSGAGPFDEQYF. CDR3 bases: TGTGCCTGGAGTGGGGCGGGTCCCTTCGACGAGCAGTACTTC.